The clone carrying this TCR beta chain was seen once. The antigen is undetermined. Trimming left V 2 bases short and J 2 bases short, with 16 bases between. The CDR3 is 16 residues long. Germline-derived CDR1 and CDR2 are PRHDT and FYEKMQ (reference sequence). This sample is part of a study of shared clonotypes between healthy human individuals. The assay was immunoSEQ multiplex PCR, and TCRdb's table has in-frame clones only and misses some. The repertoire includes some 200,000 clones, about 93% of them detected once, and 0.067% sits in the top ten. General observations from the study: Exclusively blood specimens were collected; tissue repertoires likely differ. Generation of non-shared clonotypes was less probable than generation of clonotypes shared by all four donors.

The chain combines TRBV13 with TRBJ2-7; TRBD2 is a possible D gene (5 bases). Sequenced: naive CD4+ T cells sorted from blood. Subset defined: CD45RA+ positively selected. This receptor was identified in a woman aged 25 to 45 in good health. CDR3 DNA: TGTGCCAGCAGCTTAACCCTGCCTAGCACACCCTACGAGCAGTACTTC. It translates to CASSLTLPSTPYEQYF.